This T cell receptor (beta chain) was found in a study of blood T cell repertoires in COVID-19 (dated by TCRdb to the early 2020s). With regard to the full study: Collaborator samples came from the United States, Italy and Spain and covered acute and convalescent phases of COVID-19. The material from the prospective study consisted of cDNA or gDNA derived from T cells, B-cell-depleted T cells, or PBMCs. Deeply sampled blood TCRbeta repertoires from subjects exposed to, actively infected with, or recovered from COVID-19 were included in the dataset. The repertoires were released in a freely available public database meant as a resource for research on the immune response to SARS-CoV-2. Samples came from the ongoing ImmuneRACE study (first 160 participants) plus 1,254 subjects from 6 global collaborators. The sample metadata nearly always contained a de-identified subject ID, COVID-19 status, age in years and sex. HLA class I and class II types, where available, came from metadata supplied by the sample provider rather than from assay-based typing. The research as a whole found: The quantity of clinical and demographic metadata differed by source and by participant and was supplied without curation.

One collaborating source in Seattle enrolled patients while the patients were actively infected and followed the patients over time throughout the course of disease. Whole blood was collected in K2EDTA tubes by collaborating institutions according to the institutions' own protocols. Collaborator samples were shipped for TCRbeta analysis as frozen whole blood, isolated PBMCs, or DNA extracted from either sample type. TCRbeta CDR3 regions were amplified from genomic DNA using the immunoSEQ Assay, a bias-controlled multiplex PCR. The paper's processing steps were these. Within the assay, amplification of reference gene primers was used to estimate how many nucleated cells each sample contained. To quantify the absolute abundance of each unique TCRbeta CDR3 rearrangement, sequence reads were collapsed and filtered. Productive Simpson clonality was computed per sample as the square root of Simpson's diversity index over productive rearrangements. As stored in TCRdb, this immuneACCESS dataset retains in-frame rearrangements with V and J assigned. A fraction of the clones does not appear; measured against another copy, unresolved V genes explain less than half of the discrepancy, and the remainder lacks a known reason. Clone size and the V and J calls come from that table; the DNA yielded D and trimming. Within this sample are 300,000 to 450,000 clones, with approximately 88% of them counted one time only. 3% of the sample rests with the top ten.

The sample holds many counts of this clone. The clone's antigen remains unknown. No base quality values were provided; no much bigger clone lies one nucleotide off. CDR1 and CDR2, looked up from the germline V gene (reference sequence), are LGHDT and YNNKEL. V sheds 0 bases and J sheds 4 bases, leaving 12 bases between their ends. There are 16 amino acids in the CDR3, from cysteine to phenylalanine inclusive. CDR3 DNA is the only sequence kept; it has 48 bases, read in frame from the first base. This sequence was found in a woman in her thirties with COVID-19, enrolled during active disease. Sequencing used peripheral blood. The sequence links TRBV3-1 (or the pseudogene TRBV3-2) to TRBJ2-2, with a tentative D gene TRBD1 over 5 matching bases. The nucleotides are TGTGCCAGCAGCCAAGACGTCAGGGATGCCACCGGGGAGCTGTTTTTT. Translated, it reads CASSQDVRDATGELFF.